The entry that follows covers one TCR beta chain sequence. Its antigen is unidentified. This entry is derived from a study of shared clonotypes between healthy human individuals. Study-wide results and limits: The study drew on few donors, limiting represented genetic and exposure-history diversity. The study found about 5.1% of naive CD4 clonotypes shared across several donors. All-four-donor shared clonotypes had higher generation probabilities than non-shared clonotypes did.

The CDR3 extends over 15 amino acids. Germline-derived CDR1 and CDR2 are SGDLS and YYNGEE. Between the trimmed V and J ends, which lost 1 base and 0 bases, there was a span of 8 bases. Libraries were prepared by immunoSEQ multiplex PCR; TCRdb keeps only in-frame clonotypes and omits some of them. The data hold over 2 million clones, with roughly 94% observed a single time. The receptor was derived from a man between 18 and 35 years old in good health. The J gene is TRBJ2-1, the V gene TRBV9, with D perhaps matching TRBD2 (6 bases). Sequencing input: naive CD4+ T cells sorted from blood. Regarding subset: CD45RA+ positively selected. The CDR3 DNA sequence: TGTGCCAGCAGCGTATGGGACTTCTCCTACAATGAGCAGTTCTTC. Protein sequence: CASSVWDFSYNEQFF.